The present T cell receptor (beta chain) was sequenced within a study of tumor-infiltrating lymphocytes in oesophageal squamous cell carcinoma. Trimming removed 1 base from V and 5 bases from J, with 12 bases in between. Germline lookup yields CDR1 SGHAT and CDR2 FQNNGV. This CDR3 spans 15 amino acids. Sample share makes this clonotype medium-sized. TCRdb re-called the PCR reads with MiXCR, one entry per CDR3 protein. Counted here are about 22,000 distinct CDR3 sequences, under 35% occurring once; the ten biggest clones make up roughly 19%. Sequencing was carried out using esophageal tumor tissue. The chain is built from TRBV11-2 and TRBJ2-1, with a possible D match to TRBD1 (5 bases). The receptor comes from a female donor with esophageal squamous cell carcinoma. The chain's CDR3 is CASSLGANRNNEQFF. The CDR3, as DNA: TGTGCCAGCAGCTTAGGGGCCAACAGGAACAATGAGCAGTTCTTC.